Shown below are 7 T cell receptor beta chains from a single sample sequenced in a study of siplizumab effects on memory and regulatory T cells. Measured with immunoSEQ multiplex PCR; TCRdb has only the in-frame clones, and not every one. The repertoire has over 85,000 clones, roughly 94% of them found once; the top ten carry around 0.3%. The specimen sequenced was non-Treg CD4+ T cells sorted from blood. The receptor set was obtained from a human donor in good health.

This rearrangement joins TRBV5-1 to TRBJ2-3; TRBD2 is a possible D gene (6 bases). The CDR3 runs to 14 residues. Germline loops: CDR1 SGHRS, CDR2 YFSETQ. The V end was cut by 0 bases, the J end by 6 bases, with 11 bases between. The CDR3 region is CASSLGPGSDTQYF. In nucleotides, the CDR3 is TGCGCCAGCAGCTTGGGTCCCGGGAGTGATACGCAGTATTTT.

This chain links TRBV5-1 with TRBJ1-1; 8 bases line up with TRBD1. The CDR3 has 15 amino acids. After removal of 4 bases from V and 4 bases from J, the junction contained 9 bases not matched to a gene. The germline V gene encodes CDR1 SGHRS and CDR2 YFSETQ. CDR3 sequence: CASSPIQTGGTEAFF. In DNA, the CDR3 is TGCGCCAGCAGCCCGATACAAACAGGGGGCACTGAAGCTTTCTTT. The complete variable domain, with remaining parts taken from reference TRBV5-1 and TRBJ1-1, reads KAGVTQTPRYLIKTRGQQVTLSCSPISGHRSVSWYQQTPGQGLQFLFEYFSETQRNKGNFPGRFSGRQFSNSRSEMNVSTLELGDSALYLCASSPIQTGGTEAFFGQGTRLTVV.

The rearrangement uses TRBV5-1 and TRBJ2-5, with D unresolved. CDR3 length: 13 amino acids. The germline V and J ends were trimmed by 1 base and 1 base, with 5 bases remaining between them. Germline lookup yields CDR1 SGHRS and CDR2 YFSETQ. This chain's CDR3 is CASSLYSQETQYF. As DNA, the CDR3 is TGCGCCAGCAGCTTGTACAGCCAAGAGACCCAGTACTTC.

The chain is built from TRBV7-8 and TRBJ1-1, with D maybe TRBD1 (5 bases). In germline, CDR1 is SGHVS, CDR2 FQNEAQ. This CDR3 region has 15 residues. Trimming left V 5 bases short and J 5 bases short, with 18 bases between. In DNA, the CDR3 is TGTGCCAGCAGCGCGATACAGGTTCTAAAAACTGAAGCTTTCTTT. Protein: CASSAIQVLKTEAFF. Based on the CDR3 plus reference TRBV7-8 and TRBJ1-1, the full variable domain is GAGVSQSPRYKVAKRGQDVALRCDPISGHVSLFWYQQALGQGPEFLTYFQNEAQLDKSGLPSDRFFAERPEGSVSTLKIQRTQQEDSAVYLCASSAIQVLKTEAFFGQGTRLTVV.

The chain has TRBV4-2 and TRBJ1-6; D remains ambiguous. V lost 0 bases and J 10 bases, leaving 13 bases between the germline ends. This CDR3 is built from 15 residues. Germline loops: CDR1 LGHNA, CDR2 YNFKEQ. Written as DNA, the CDR3 is TGTGCCAGCAGCCAAGACGACCTTAGGCGGTCACCCCTCCACTTT. This translates into CASSQDDLRRSPLHF.

The chain joins TRBV5-1 to TRBJ2-1, with TRBD2 matching over 8 bases. Germline V gives CDR1 SGHRS, CDR2 YFSETQ. The CDR3 contains 15 residues. The J segment lost 2 bases and the V segment lost 1 base, leaving 2 bases of the junction unmatched. The CDR3 reads CASSLSGSTYNEQFF. For the CDR3, the DNA is TGCGCCAGCAGCTTGAGCGGGAGCACCTACAATGAGCAGTTCTTC.

The CDR3, as DNA: TGTGCCAGTAGTATTGAAGGAGGGGGCACTGAAGCTTTCTTT. It codes for CASSIEGGGTEAFF. The J gene is TRBJ1-1, the V gene TRBV19; D perhaps matches TRBD1 (6 bases). CDR1 and CDR2 from the germline V gene are LNHDA and SQIVND (reference sequence). The CDR3 sequence is 14 residues long. The V end lost 3 bases, the J end lost 4 bases, and 12 bases lay between the germline ends.